The rows below give T cell receptor beta chains drawn from one sample of a study of blood T cells in healthy people across ages. Each CDR3 protein gets one entry after TCRdb re-called the 5' RACE reads with MiXCR. The sample lists about 570,000 distinct CDR3 sequences; about 26% were seen once. Sequencing used blood. These TCRs come from a woman in her 70s in good health. Each CDR3 is given with its conserved first and last residue. D genes are given only for firm matches. Expanded clones get a size class; other rows say once, few or many, or leave the size out.

V	D	J	size	CDR3	DNA
TRBV4-1	-	TRBJ2-1	-	CASSQGPSISYNEQFF	TGCGCCAGCAGCCAAGGACCTAGCATCTCCTACAATGAGCAGTTCTTC
TRBV9	TRBD1	TRBJ2-3	few	CASSANPQGASYF	TGTGCCAGCAGCGCCAATCCACAGGGGGCGTCCTATTTT
TRBV10-3	TRBD2	TRBJ2-7	few	CAIRLAGETYEQYF	TGTGCCATCAGACTAGCGGGCGAGACCTACGAGCAGTACTTC
TRBV5-4	-	TRBJ2-5	-	CASSFRALRGETQYF	TGTGCCAGCAGCTTCCGGGCTTTACGGGGAGAGACCCAGTACTTC
TRBV25-1	TRBD2	TRBJ2-5	-	CASSEGVGLEEFF	TGTGCCAGCAGTGAAGGTGTTGGACTAGAGGAGTTCTTC
TRBV5-1	-	TRBJ1-2	-	CASSPAGPSYGYTF	TGCGCCAGCAGCCCGGCGGGACCATCGTATGGCTACACCTTC
TRBV3-1	-	TRBJ2-5	-	CASSQDPRAETQYF	TGTGCCAGCAGCCAAGACCCAAGGGCAGAGACCCAGTACTTC
TRBV13	-	TRBJ1-6	-	CASSLRGRNSPLHF	TGTGCCAGCAGCTTGAGGGGAAGAAATTCACCCCTCCACTTT
TRBV7-9	-	TRBJ2-5	-	CASSPRGGYQETQYF	TGTGCCAGCAGCCCAAGGGGCGGGTACCAAGAGACCCAGTACTTC
TRBV6-5	-	TRBJ2-1	-	CASSSLGIGADAINEQFF	TGTGCCAGCAGTTCTCTCGGTATAGGGGCAGACGCGATCAATGAGCAGTTCTTC
TRBV4-3	TRBD2	TRBJ2-1	-	CASSQASGSYNEQFF	TGCGCCAGCAGTCAGGCTAGCGGCTCATACAATGAGCAGTTCTTC
TRBV7-6	-	TRBJ2-3	few	CASSLGTTDTQYF	TGTGCCAGCAGCTTAGGCACCACAGATACGCAGTATTTT
TRBV30	TRBD1	TRBJ1-6	-	CAWSKGQVNSPLHF	TGTGCCTGGAGTAAGGGACAGGTTAATTCACCCCTCCACTTT
TRBV6-2/TRBV6-3	-	TRBJ2-4	-	CASSYSSGDKNIQYF	TGTGCCAGCAGTTACTCATCCGGGGACAAAAACATTCAGTACTTC
TRBV12-3/TRBV12-4	-	TRBJ1-1	few	CASIVDKGGNTEAFF	TGTGCCAGCATCGTAGACAAGGGCGGGAACACTGAAGCTTTCTTT
TRBV7-2	-	TRBJ1-5	-	CASSSQRQPQHF	TGTGCCAGCAGCTCCCAACGGCAGCCCCAGCATTTT
TRBV6-5	TRBD1	TRBJ2-7	-	CASSTKDRVAEQYF	TGTGCCAGCAGTACGAAGGACAGGGTTGCCGAGCAGTACTTC
TRBV3-1	-	TRBJ2-2	few	CASSQEGGTGELFF	TGTGCCAGCAGCCAAGAGGGAGGCACCGGGGAGCTGTTTTTT
TRBV30	-	TRBJ2-5	-	CAWADLGEETQYF	TGTGCCTGGGCTGATTTGGGGGAAGAGACCCAGTACTTC
TRBV29-1	TRBD1	TRBJ2-7	many	CSFTDRSPEQYF	TGCAGCTTCACGGACAGGTCTCCCGAGCAGTACTTC
TRBV6-4	-	TRBJ2-5	few	CASSERVDKEQYF	TGTGCCAGCAGTGAACGGGTAGATAAAGAGCAGTACTTC
TRBV10-3	-	TRBJ2-1	many	CAISVPMGRTIDQGEQFF	TGTGCCATCAGTGTTCCAATGGGACGGACTATTGATCAAGGTGAGCAGTTCTTC
TRBV5-6	TRBD1	TRBJ2-5	few	CASNQLDRGPETQYF	TGTGCCAGCAACCAATTGGACAGGGGGCCAGAGACCCAGTACTTC
TRBV6-5	TRBD2	TRBJ2-3	-	CASSYNVRTSGTGTDTQYF	TGTGCCAGCAGTTACAACGTAAGGACTAGCGGGACCGGCACAGATACGCAGTATTTT
TRBV12-5	TRBD1	TRBJ2-7	-	CASGLVGTGLYKQYF	TGTGCTAGTGGTTTGGTTGGGACAGGGCTCTACAAGCAGTACTTC
TRBV27	TRBD1	TRBJ2-5	-	CASSLSRGLGETQYF	TGTGCCAGCAGTTTATCCAGGGGGCTAGGAGAGACCCAGTACTTC
TRBV13	-	TRBJ1-4	few	CASSRTLDSPNEKLFF	TGTGCCAGCAGCAGAACCTTGGACAGCCCTAATGAAAAACTGTTTTTT
TRBV10-3	TRBD1	TRBJ1-5	few	CAISDRDRGGSNQPQHF	TGTGCCATCAGTGACCGGGACAGGGGTGGTAGCAATCAGCCCCAGCATTTT
TRBV7-9	TRBD1	TRBJ1-3	-	CASSPRQGASGNTIYF	TGTGCCAGCAGCCCGCGACAGGGGGCATCTGGAAACACCATATATTTT
TRBV5-1	TRBD2	TRBJ2-2	-	CASSLDLAGDPNTGELFF	TGCGCCAGCAGCTTGGATCTAGCGGGGGACCCGAACACCGGGGAGCTGTTTTTT